Listed here are 8 T cell receptor beta chains from one sample, sequenced in a study of circulating and synovial CD4+ cells in juvenile arthritis. Assay used: immunoSEQ multiplex PCR; TCRdb lists only in-frame clones, some missing. The profile shows 3,000 or so clones, more than 75% of them singletons. Material for sequencing was HLA-DR+ CD4+ T cells from blood. Subset of the sample: circulating pathogenic-like lymphocytes, sorted as HLA-DR+CD14-CD3+CD4+CD25low/- blood T cells. The receptors stem from a human donor with juvenile idiopathic arthritis.

This sequence joins TRBV30 and TRBJ1-1; 8 bases are shared with TRBD1. The V gene end was trimmed by 1 base and the J gene end by 4 bases; junction bases not matched to a gene: 5. The CDR3 loop spans 14 amino acids. Germline values: CDR1 GTSNPN, CDR2 SVGIG (reference sequence). The CDR3 nucleotides read TGTGCCTGGAGTGCTCTGACAGGGGCCACTGAAGCTTTCTTT. Encoded protein: CAWSALTGATEAFF.

In its sample, this clone is large. This sample includes further DNA sequences coding for the same CDR3. The rearrangement uses TRBV30 and TRBJ1-1; 9 bases fit TRBD1. The CDR3 loop spans 14 amino acids. The germline CDR1 and CDR2 sequences are GTSNPN and SVGIG (reference sequence). Trimming cost V 0 bases and J 4 bases; bases outside gene matches: 3. The CDR3 DNA reads as TGTGCCTGGAGTGTTGGACAGGGGAGCACTGAAGCTTTCTTT. This encodes CAWSVGQGSTEAFF.

Comments on this clone: Sequence at one end of the junction differs from germline and may be a read error. Other DNA sequences of this sample code for an identical CDR3. The chain has TRBV6-4 and TRBJ1-6; D is possibly TRBD1 (5 bases). The CDR3 extends over 13 amino acids. Germline-derived CDR1 and CDR2 are MRHNA and SNTAGT. As DNA, the CDR3 is TGTGCCAGCAGATTACAGGCAAATTCCCCCCTCCACTTT. Protein: CASRLQANSPLHF.

V is TRBV6-1 and J is TRBJ1-2; the match to TRBD1 covers 9 bases. Germline trimming cut 7 bases from V and 7 bases from J; bases unmatched to any gene: 10. Germline V gene sequence: CDR1 MNHNS, CDR2 SASEGT. This CDR3 is 14 amino acids long. The CDR3 nucleotides read TGTGCCAGCATTTTAAGGGGGACAGGGCTTGGCTACACCTTC. It yields the protein CASILRGTGLGYTF.

The chain couples TRBV6-5 to TRBJ2-7; D is perhaps TRBD1 (5 bases). Between the trimmed V and J ends, which lost 3 bases and 2 bases, there was a span of 8 bases. This CDR3 contains 13 residues. Per the germline V gene, CDR1 is MNHEY and CDR2 is SVGAGI. CDR3 sequence: CASSYQGTYEQYF. The DNA for the CDR3 is TGTGCCAGCAGTTATCAGGGTACCTACGAGCAGTACTTC.

About this clone: An end of the junction differs from the germline gene, which may be a read error. V is TRBV2 and J is TRBJ2-7; D remains ambiguous. The CDR3 sequence is 14 residues long. CDR1 is SNHLY and CDR2 is FYNNEI in the germline V gene. CDR3 residues: CASSPQVLSLQQYF. CDR3 nucleotides: TGTGCCAGCAGCCCTCAGGTGTTGAGTCTCCAGCAGTACTTT.

This chain joins TRBV30 and TRBJ1-5; 7 bases fit TRBD1. V lost 6 bases and J lost 1; bases outside the gene matches: 3. In germline, CDR1 is GTSNPN, CDR2 SVGIG (reference sequence). This CDR3 is built from 13 residues. The CDR3 nucleotides are TGTGCCTGTGGGACAGAAAGCAATCAGCCCCAGCATTTT. Protein sequence: CACGTESNQPQHF.

V and J are TRBV6-1 and TRBJ2-1, with 7 bases matching TRBD2. CDR3 size: 15 residues. Germline V lookup: CDR1 MNHNS, CDR2 SASEGT. Trimming removed 2 bases from V and 7 bases from J; junction bases left unmatched: 8. The CDR3 sequence is CASSETLAVGNEQFF. CDR3 nucleotide sequence: TGTGCCAGCAGTGAAACCCTAGCGGTAGGGAATGAGCAGTTCTTC.